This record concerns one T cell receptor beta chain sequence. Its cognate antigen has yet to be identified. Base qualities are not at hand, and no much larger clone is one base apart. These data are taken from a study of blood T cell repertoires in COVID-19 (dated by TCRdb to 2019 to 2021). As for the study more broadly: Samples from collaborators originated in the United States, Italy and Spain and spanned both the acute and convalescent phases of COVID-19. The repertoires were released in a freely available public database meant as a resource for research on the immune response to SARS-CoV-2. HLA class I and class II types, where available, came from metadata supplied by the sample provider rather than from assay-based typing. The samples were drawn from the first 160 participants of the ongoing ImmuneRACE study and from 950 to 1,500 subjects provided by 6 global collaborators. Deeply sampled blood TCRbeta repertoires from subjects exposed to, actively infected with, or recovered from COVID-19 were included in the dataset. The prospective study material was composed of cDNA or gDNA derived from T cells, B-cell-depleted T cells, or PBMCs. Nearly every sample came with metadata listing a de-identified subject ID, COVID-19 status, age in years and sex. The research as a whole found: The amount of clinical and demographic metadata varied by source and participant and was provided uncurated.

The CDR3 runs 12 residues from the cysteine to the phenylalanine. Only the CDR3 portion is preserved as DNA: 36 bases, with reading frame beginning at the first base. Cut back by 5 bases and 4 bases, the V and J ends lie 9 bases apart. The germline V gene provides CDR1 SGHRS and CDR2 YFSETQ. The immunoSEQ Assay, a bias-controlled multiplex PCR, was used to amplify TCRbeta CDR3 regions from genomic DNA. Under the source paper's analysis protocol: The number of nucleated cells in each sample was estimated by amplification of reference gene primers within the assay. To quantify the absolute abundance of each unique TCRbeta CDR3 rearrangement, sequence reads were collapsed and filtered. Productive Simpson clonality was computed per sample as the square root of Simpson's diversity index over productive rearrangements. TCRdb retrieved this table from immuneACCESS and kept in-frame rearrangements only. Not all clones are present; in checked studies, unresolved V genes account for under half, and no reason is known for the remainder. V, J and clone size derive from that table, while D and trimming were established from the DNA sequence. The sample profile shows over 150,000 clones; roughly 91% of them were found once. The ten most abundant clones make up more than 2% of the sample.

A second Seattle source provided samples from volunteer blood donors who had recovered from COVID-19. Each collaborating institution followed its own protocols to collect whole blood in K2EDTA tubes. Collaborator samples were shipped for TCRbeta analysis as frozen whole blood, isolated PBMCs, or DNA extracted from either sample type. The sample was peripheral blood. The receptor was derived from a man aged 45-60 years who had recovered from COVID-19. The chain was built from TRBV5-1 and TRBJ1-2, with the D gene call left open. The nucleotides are TGCGCCAGCAGTTATGACACCTATGGCTACACCTTC. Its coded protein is CASSYDTYGYTF. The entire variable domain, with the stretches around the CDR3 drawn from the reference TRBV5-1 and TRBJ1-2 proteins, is KAGVTQTPRYLIKTRGQQVTLSCSPISGHRSVSWYQQTPGQGLQFLFEYFSETQRNKGNFPGRFSGRQFSNSRSEMNVSTLELGDSALYLCASSYDTYGYTFGSGTRLTVV.